What follows describes a single TCR beta chain. This entry is derived from a study of blood T cell repertoires in COVID-19. Sequencing used immunoSEQ multiplex PCR; TCRdb keeps in-frame clones, though not all of them. The table has some 150,000 clones, about 83% seen once. The CDR3 extends over 14 amino acids. Trimming stripped 0 bases from V and 6 bases from J, with 9 bases between. The germline gives CDR1 LGHNA, CDR2 YNFKEQ. Sequenced material: peripheral blood. The rearrangement links TRBV4-2 to TRBJ1-5; perhaps TRBD1 as D (6 bases). This clonotype was obtained from a human donor in a cohort sampled during active COVID-19. In DNA, the CDR3 is TGTGCCAGCAGCCAAGAACAGGGCTTTCAGCCCCAGCATTTT. It specifies CASSQEQGFQPQHF.